The clone carrying this T cell receptor (beta chain) was observed a few times. Here immunoSEQ multiplex PCR was the method, and the copy in TCRdb shows in-frame clones only, minus some. The data hold 23,000 or so clones, with about four fifths observed a single time. This entry belongs to a study of blood T cell repertoires in COVID-19. V was clipped by 6 bases and J by 2 bases, with 11 bases between them. The CDR3 runs 14 residues. Germline CDR1 and CDR2: MGHDK and SYGVNS. The V call is TRBV25-1, the J call TRBJ2-1, with D maybe TRBD2 (6 bases). The sequence derives from a human donor in a cohort sampled during active COVID-19. Sample: peripheral blood. The CDR3 reads CASRGLSPYNEQFF. The CDR3 nucleotides are TGTGCCAGCAGGGGACTTTCCCCCTACAATGAGCAGTTCTTC.